This T cell receptor beta chain derives from a study of control samples from healthy donors and cancer patients. Repertoires were generated with immunoSEQ multiplex PCR, while TCRdb's copy carries only in-frame clones and drops some. The table records roughly 100,000 clones, roughly 94% of them present only once. This clone was seen just once. A read error may account for a junction end that differs from germline. Germline V gives CDR1 WSHSY, CDR2 SAAADI. The CDR3 is 14 amino acids. The receptor comes from a young woman in good health. Sequenced input: blood. The V gene is TRBV10-2, the J gene TRBJ2-7, with D perhaps TRBD2 (6 bases). This CDR3 is CASRERTISHEQYF. In DNA form, the CDR3 reads TGCGCCAGCAGAGAGAGGACTATCTCCCACGAGCAGTACTTC.